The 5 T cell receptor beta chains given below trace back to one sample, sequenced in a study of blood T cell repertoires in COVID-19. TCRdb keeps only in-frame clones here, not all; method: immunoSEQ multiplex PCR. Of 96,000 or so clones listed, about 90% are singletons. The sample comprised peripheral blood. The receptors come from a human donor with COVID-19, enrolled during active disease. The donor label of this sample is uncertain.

CDR3 coding DNA: TGCGCCAGCAGCTCCAGCGGGACTAGCGGTTACAATGAGCAGTTCTTC. Translating gives CASSSSGTSGYNEQFF. The chain carries TRBV5-1 and TRBJ2-1; 11 bases match TRBD2. This CDR3 region has 16 residues. The J segment lost 4 bases and the V segment lost 3 bases, leaving 6 bases of the junction unmatched. In germline, CDR1 is SGHRS, CDR2 YFSETQ.

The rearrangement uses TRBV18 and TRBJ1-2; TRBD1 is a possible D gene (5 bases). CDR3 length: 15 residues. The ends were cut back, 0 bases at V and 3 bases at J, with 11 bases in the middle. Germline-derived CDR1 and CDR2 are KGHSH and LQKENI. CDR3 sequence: CASSPPWGQDYGYTF. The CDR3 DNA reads TGTGCCAGCTCACCACCTTGGGGCCAGGACTATGGCTACACCTTC.

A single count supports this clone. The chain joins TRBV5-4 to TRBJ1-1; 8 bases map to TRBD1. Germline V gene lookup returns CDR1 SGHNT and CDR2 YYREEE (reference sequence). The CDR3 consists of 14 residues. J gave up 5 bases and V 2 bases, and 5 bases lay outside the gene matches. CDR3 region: CASSFQGARTEAFF. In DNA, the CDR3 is TGTGCCAGCAGCTTTCAGGGGGCGAGAACTGAAGCTTTCTTT.

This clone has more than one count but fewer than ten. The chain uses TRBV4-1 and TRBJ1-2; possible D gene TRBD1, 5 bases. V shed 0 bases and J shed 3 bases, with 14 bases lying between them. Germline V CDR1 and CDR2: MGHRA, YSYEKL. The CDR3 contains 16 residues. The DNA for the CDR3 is TGCGCCAGCAGCCAAGATGGGACGGGAGCCTACTATGGCTACACCTTC. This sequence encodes CASSQDGTGAYYGYTF.

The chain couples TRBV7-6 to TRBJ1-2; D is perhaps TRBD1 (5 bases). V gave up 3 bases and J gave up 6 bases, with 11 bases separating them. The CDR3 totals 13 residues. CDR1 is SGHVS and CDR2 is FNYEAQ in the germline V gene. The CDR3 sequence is CASSFQGGDGYTF. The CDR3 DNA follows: TGTGCCAGCAGCTTTCAGGGAGGAGATGGCTACACCTTC. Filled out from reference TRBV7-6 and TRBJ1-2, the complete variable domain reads GAGVSQSPRYKVTKRGQDVALRCDPISGHVSLYWYRQALGQGPEFLTYFNYEAQQDKSGLPNDRFSAERPEGSISTLTIQRTEQRDSAMYRCASSFQGGDGYTFGSGTRLTVV.